What follows are 4 T cell receptor beta chains derived from one specimen sequenced in a study of T cells in Graves' hyperthyroidism and ophthalmopathy. Amplification targeted TCR beta CDR3 regions from RNA transcripts. The HTBI primer set served for first-round RT-PCR of the TCR CDR3. TCRdb recomputed calls from the multiplex PCR reads with MiXCR, one row per CDR3 protein. Seen here are some 250,000 distinct CDR3 sequences, less than 15% observed once, and the top ten hold about an eighth. Sequences were obtained from blood. These receptors all stem from a woman in her 40s with Graves' hyperthyroidism that later progressed to Graves' ophthalmopathy.

This clonotype has at least ten counts. This chain joins TRBV6-2 or TRBV6-3 and TRBJ1-5, with D perhaps matching TRBD1 (6 bases). Germline V gene sequence: CDR1 MNHEY, CDR2 SVGEGT. This CDR3 has 13 residues. V lost 10 bases and J lost 2, with 12 bases in between. The CDR3 DNA is TGTGCCATCCAGGGGATGGGCAATCAGCCCCAGCATTTT. Amino acids: CAIQGMGNQPQHF.

This clonotype showed up many times. The V gene is TRBV11-2, the J gene TRBJ2-5; no firm D call. CDR1 is SGHAT and CDR2 is FQNNGV in the germline V gene. The CDR3 contains 12 residues. Trimming took 5 bases from V and 0 from J, leaving 4 bases between them. The CDR3 loop reads CASSANQETQYF. The CDR3 nucleotides are TGTGCCAGCAGCGCGAACCAAGAGACCCAGTACTTC.

This clonotype was detected ten times or more. The V and J genes are TRBV11-2 and TRBJ2-1, with 9 nucleotides matching TRBD2. V was pared by 3 bases and J by 3 bases, with 9 bases of the junction left unmatched. CDR3 length: 17 residues. Germline CDR1 and CDR2: SGHAT and FQNNGV. CDR3 nucleotides: TGTGCCAGCAGCTTTAAAGCTCTAGCGGGAAACTACAATGAGCAGTTCTTC. Protein sequence: CASSFKALAGNYNEQFF.

As to this clonotype: At one end the junction does not follow the germline gene, possibly because of a read error. CDR3 DNA sequence: TGTGCCAGCAGTCAGTGGACTAGCGTAAAGAACACCAGGGAGCTGTTTTTT. It translates to CASSQWTSVKNTRELFF. V is TRBV28 and J is TRBJ2-2, with TRBD2 identical over 9 bases. This CDR3 has 17 residues. Germline V lookup: CDR1 MDHEN, CDR2 SYDVKM.